This T cell receptor beta chain was obtained from a study of OX40 agonist ivuxolimab in advanced cancers. Turning to the study itself: Partial responses, seen in three patients, involved one hepatocellular carcinoma and two cutaneous melanomas.

CDR3 length: 16 residues. Germline V gene data show CDR1 as WSHSY and CDR2 as SAAADI. Trimming left V 6 bases short and J 6 bases short, with 23 bases between. Here immunoSEQ multiplex PCR was the method, and the copy in TCRdb shows in-frame clones only, minus some. Of roughly 27,000 clones in the sample, under 90% were seen once. Sequencing was performed on CD4+ or CD8+ T cells sorted from blood, taken in a trial of the OX40 agonist ivuxolimab. The clonotype comes from an adult with an advanced solid tumor such as melanoma, head and neck, liver or kidney cancer. This chain joins TRBV10-2 and TRBJ1-2; tentative D call: TRBD1 (5 bases). CDR3 in amino acids: CASSPTEPRGGNGYTF. Written as DNA, the CDR3 is TGCGCCAGCAGCCCGACAGAGCCCCGGGGGGGAAATGGCTACACCTTC.